This T cell receptor (beta chain) was identified in a study of graft-versus-host responses after intestinal transplantation. Sequencing was performed with immunoSEQ multiplex PCR; in TCRdb, only in-frame clones are kept and a portion is missing. The sample shows about 97,000 clones, 75% to 95% of them seen only once. The CDR3 contains 12 residues. V lost 1 base to trimming and J lost 4 bases, with 5 bases between them. The germline CDR1 and CDR2 sequences are SEHNR and FQNEAQ (reference sequence). Turning to this clone: The antigen is not known.

Study conclusions and caveats: After transplant, early declines in HvG clones were associated with peak levels of circulating GvH clones.

The V call is TRBV7-9, the J call TRBJ2-7; no clear D gene. The receptor was isolated from a human donor who was the organ donor for an intestinal transplant. This specimen was unstimulated CD4+ T cells sorted from spleen or lymph node cells, taken before transplant. CDR3 DNA: TGTGCCAGCAGCTTAGAATCGTACGAGCAGTACTTC. Amino acid sequence: CASSLESYEQYF.